This TCR beta chain was captured by sequencing in a study of beta chain features in type 1 diabetes. Study outcomes and limitations: HLA influence on TCRB rearrangement stayed unresolved here. People with Type 1 diabetes carried modestly yet significantly shorter TCRB CDR3s in all four CD4+ subsets. Cells with high TCR expression could be over-represented by cDNA sequencing.

This clone appeared a few times. Antigen: not known. A single heparinised blood sample, averaging approximately 110 mL, was obtained per donor. The CDR3 is 15 amino acids. The germline gives CDR1 MNHNY, CDR2 SVGAGI (reference sequence). V shed 0 bases, J shed 10 bases, and the junction held 6 bases outside the gene matches. As every portion of the isolated RNA was reverse transcribed, the sequencing read expressed TCRB transcripts. Sequenced by immunoSEQ multiplex PCR; TCRdb stores in-frame clones only, minus some. The table includes 600,000 to 750,000 clones, about an eighth detected once. The chain recombines TRBV6-6 with TRBJ1-6; 7 nucleotides align to TRBD1. Sequenced: naive CD4+ T cells from blood. The TCR comes from a young man with type 1 diabetes. The chain's CDR3 is CASSYSRQGVSPLHF. The CDR3 coding sequence is TGTGCCAGCAGTTACTCGAGGCAGGGGGTCTCACCCCTCCACTTT.